Shown below are 24 T cell receptor beta chains from a single sample sequenced in a study of shared clonotypes between healthy human individuals. Sequenced by immunoSEQ multiplex PCR; TCRdb stores in-frame clones only, minus some. The sample has some 2.1 million clones, 90% to 95% seen once. Sequenced input: naive CD4+ T cells sorted from blood. Stated subset: CD45RA+ positively selected. These receptors were obtained from a man between 18 and 29 years old in good health.

This sequence joins TRBV7-2 and TRBJ2-1; D is uncertain. Trimming left V 3 bases short and J 6 bases short, with 9 bases between. Germline V gene lookup returns CDR1 SGHTA and CDR2 FQGNSA. This CDR3 is built from 13 residues. This chain's CDR3 is CASSFLGPNEQFF. CDR3 coding DNA: TGTGCCAGCAGCTTCCTTGGACCCAATGAGCAGTTCTTC. The entire variable domain, with the rest obtained from reference TRBV7-2 and TRBJ2-1, is as follows: GAGVSQSPSNKVTEKGKDVELRCDPISGHTALYWYRQSLGQGLEFLIYFQGNSAPDKSGLPSDRFSAERTGGSVSTLTIQRTQQEDSAVYLCASSFLGPNEQFFGPGTRLTVL.

The V gene is TRBV18, the J gene TRBJ2-2; 9 bases agree with TRBD2. V lost 3 bases and J lost 7; bases outside the gene matches: 12. This CDR3 is built from 17 residues. CDR1 is KGHSH and CDR2 is LQKENI in the germline V gene. The CDR3 sequence: CASSPQAVAGVHGELFF. CDR3 in DNA: TGTGCCAGCTCACCCCAAGCGGTAGCGGGAGTCCACGGGGAGCTGTTTTTT.

This chain links TRBV28 with TRBJ1-1; TRBD1 aligns across 7 bases. CDR1 MDHEN and CDR2 SYDVKM come from the germline V gene. J lost 6 bases, V lost 3 bases, and 7 bases had no gene match. The CDR3 is made up of 14 amino acids. The CDR3 region has the DNA TGTGCCAGCAGTTTTGGAGACAGGGTCCCTGAAGCTTTCTTT. This sequence encodes CASSFGDRVPEAFF.

This sequence joins TRBV14 and TRBJ2-3; 16 nucleotides match TRBD2. The CDR3 sequence is 16 residues long. V dropped 4 bases and J dropped 8; count of bases not matched to a gene: 6. Germline-derived CDR1 and CDR2 are SGHDN and FVKESK. CDR3 coding DNA: TGTGCCAGCAGCCCAAGCGGGACTAGCGGGGGGGCTACGCAGTATTTT. Residues: CASSPSGTSGGATQYF.

This clone was seen once. V is TRBV28 and J is TRBJ1-5, with TRBD1 identical over 10 bases. The V segment lost 4 bases and the J segment 6 bases; nucleotides outside the gene matches: 9. The CDR3 covers 16 residues. CDR1 is MDHEN, CDR2 SYDVKM, per germline. The CDR3 sequence: CASSWPRDRGVQPQHF. In DNA form, the CDR3 reads TGTGCCAGCAGTTGGCCCCGGGACAGGGGCGTTCAGCCCCAGCATTTT.

This CDR3 is CASSELTAISSGNTIYF. The CDR3 DNA follows: TGTGCCAGCAGTGAACTGACAGCAATCAGCTCTGGAAACACCATATATTTT. The chain employs TRBV6-1 and TRBJ1-3; D is perhaps TRBD1 (5 bases). Trimming cost V 2 bases and J 0 bases, with 14 bases left between them. This CDR3 has 17 residues. The germline V gene encodes CDR1 MNHNS and CDR2 SASEGT.

The chain combines TRBV6-6 with TRBJ2-1; D not certain. The CDR3 contains 14 residues. The germline V gene has CDR1 MNHNY and CDR2 SVGAGI (reference sequence). V was pared by 0 bases and J by 14 bases, with 17 bases between. CDR3 nucleotide sequence: TGTGCCAGCAGTTACTCGGGCTCCTCCCCGAAGAAGTTCTTC. It is translated as CASSYSGSSPKKFF.

The gene calls are TRBV30 and TRBJ2-2, with 9 bases matching TRBD2. J lost 4 bases, V lost 3 bases, and 6 bases had no gene match. This CDR3 is 15 amino acids long. CDR1 is GTSNPN and CDR2 is SVGIG in the germline V gene (reference sequence). This chain's CDR3 is CAWSRVAGATGELFF. The CDR3 region has the DNA TGTGCCTGGAGCAGAGTAGCGGGAGCCACCGGGGAGCTGTTTTTT.

The V and J genes are TRBV5-4 and TRBJ1-2; D is ambiguous. V was shortened by 4 bases and J by 0 bases, with 19 bases between the two germline ends. Germline assignment: CDR1 SGHNT and CDR2 YYREEE (reference sequence). CDR3 length equals 17 residues. This CDR3 is CASSVGSSATSNYGYTF. CDR3 nucleotide sequence: TGTGCCAGCAGCGTGGGTTCCTCCGCCACATCTAACTATGGCTACACCTTC.

This chain connects TRBV10-3 to TRBJ1-6; maybe TRBD1 (5 bases). V was trimmed by 9 bases and J by 7 bases, leaving 19 bases between them. Looked up from germline, CDR1 is ENHRY and CDR2 is SYGVKD. This CDR3 contains 15 residues. The CDR3 DNA reads TGTGCCATTCGGGTCGACGAGGGACGCAATTCACCCCTCCACTTT. It encodes CAIRVDEGRNSPLHF.

This sequence joins TRBV2 and TRBJ2-2; 14 bases match TRBD2. V shed 5 bases, J shed 6 bases, and the junction held 2 bases outside the gene matches. Germline loops: CDR1 SNHLY, CDR2 FYNNEI. The CDR3 has 15 residues. This chain's CDR3 is CASSPTSGGAGELFF. CDR3 sequence (DNA): TGTGCCAGCAGTCCGACTAGCGGGGGGGCCGGGGAGCTGTTTTTT.

This chain joins TRBV10-3 and TRBJ1-2; 8 bases fit TRBD1. Germline values: CDR1 ENHRY, CDR2 SYGVKD. The ends lost 2 bases at V and 6 bases at J; junction bases unmatched: 5. There are 14 residues in the CDR3. CDR3 sequence (DNA): TGTGCCATCAGTGAGCCAGGGGGCAAAGATGGCTACACCTTC. It is translated as CAISEPGGKDGYTF.

V usage is TRBV30 and J usage is TRBJ2-7; 8 bases line up with TRBD1. The CDR3 contains 12 residues. The germline V gene encodes CDR1 GTSNPN and CDR2 SVGIG (reference sequence). Trimming at V came to 6 bases and at J to 2 bases, leaving 3 bases not matched to a gene. The CDR3 loop is CACHRGAYEQYF. The DNA for the CDR3 is TGTGCCTGCCACAGGGGGGCCTACGAGCAGTACTTC.

The rearrangement uses TRBV6-6 and TRBJ1-1; D is uncertain. V lost 8 bases, J lost 1 base, and 8 bases lay in between. Germline V CDR1 and CDR2: MNHNY, SVGAGI (reference sequence). This CDR3 is 12 amino acids long. CDR3 in DNA: TGTGCCAGCGGCAAGGAGAACACTGAAGCTTTCTTT. Protein product: CASGKENTEAFF.

The chain links TRBV25-1 to TRBJ1-1; tentatively, D is TRBD1 (5 bases). Trimming took 3 bases from V and 8 from J, leaving 13 bases between them. In germline, CDR1 is MGHDK, CDR2 SYGVNS. The CDR3 extends over 13 amino acids. CDR3 protein: CASSDPGRSEAFF. The CDR3, as DNA: TGTGCCAGCAGTGACCCGGGACGATCCGAAGCTTTCTTT.

This chain joins TRBV6-1 and TRBJ1-2; D perhaps matches TRBD1 (5 bases). CDR3 length: 15 residues. V dropped 5 bases and J dropped 5 bases, with 18 bases sitting between them. From germline, CDR1 is MNHNS and CDR2 SASEGT. This CDR3 reads CASSLGRGSWYGYTF. The CDR3 DNA sequence: TGTGCCAGCAGTCTTGGACGGGGGAGTTGGTATGGCTACACCTTC.

This chain links TRBV5-1 with TRBJ1-2; TRBD1 matches 7 bases. J was trimmed by 8 bases and V by 0 bases; bases with no gene match: 7. Per the germline V gene, CDR1 is SGHRS and CDR2 is YFSETQ. This CDR3 has 14 amino acids. The CDR3 bases are TGCGCCAGCAGCTTGGATTCGACAGGGAGAGGCTACACCTTC. Amino acids: CASSLDSTGRGYTF.

This chain links TRBV7-3 with TRBJ2-2, with D tentatively TRBD1 (5 bases). V gave up 2 bases and J gave up 5 bases, with 15 bases separating them. The V gene's germline CDR1 is SGHTA and CDR2 FQGTGA. The CDR3 is 16 amino acids. The CDR3 spells CASSLGHVLNTGELFF. In DNA, the CDR3 is TGTGCCAGCAGCTTAGGACACGTCTTGAATACCGGGGAGCTGTTTTTT.

A remark on this clone: The germline gene is not matched at one end of the junction; a read error may be the cause. The CDR3 sequence: CASWTGPKEKLFF. Here the CDR3 DNA reads TGTGCCTCCTGGACAGGGCCTAAGGAAAAACTGTTTTTT. This rearrangement joins TRBV30 to TRBJ1-4, with TRBD1 matching over 8 bases. Germline CDR1 and CDR2: GTSNPN and SVGIG (reference sequence). There are 13 residues in the CDR3.

The chain employs TRBV5-4 and TRBJ2-7; D is possibly TRBD2 (6 bases). The V gene lost 0 bases and the J gene lost 4 bases, with 20 bases spanning the gap. The germline gives CDR1 SGHNT, CDR2 YYREEE (reference sequence). This CDR3 comprises 17 residues. Here the CDR3 reads CASSLAGGRGKAYEQYF. DNA of the CDR3: TGTGCCAGCAGCTTGGCCGGGGGACGAGGAAAAGCTTACGAGCAGTACTTC.

The CDR3 sequence: CASSIWGLGNTEAFF. CDR3 sequence (DNA): TGTGCCAGTAGTATCTGGGGACTTGGTAACACTGAAGCTTTCTTT. The chain has TRBV19 and TRBJ1-1; tentatively, D is TRBD1 (5 bases). The CDR3 contains 15 residues. The germline V gene has CDR1 LNHDA and CDR2 SQIVND (reference sequence). V lost 3 bases to trimming and J lost 2 bases, with 13 bases between them.

This clone was counted once. V and J are TRBV5-1 and TRBJ2-1, with TRBD2 matching 10 bases. The CDR3 runs to 15 residues. CDR1 SGHRS and CDR2 YFSETQ come from the germline V gene. With V trimmed by 5 bases and J by 6 bases, 8 bases remained unmatched. DNA of the CDR3: TGCGCCAGCAGTCTGGAGGCTAGCGGGAGCAATGAGCAGTTCTTC. It encodes CASSLEASGSNEQFF.

The chain links TRBV18 to TRBJ1-4; D ambiguous. V was shortened by 2 bases and J by 8 bases, with 6 bases between the two germline ends. Germline CDR1 is KGHSH and CDR2 is LQKENI. The CDR3 length is 12 residues. The chain's CDR3 is CASSPNQEKLFF. The CDR3 DNA sequence: TGTGCCAGCTCACCAAACCAAGAAAAACTGTTTTTT.

J is TRBJ1-5 and V is TRBV5-6; 9 positions agree with TRBD1. This CDR3 has 16 residues. The V gene's germline CDR1 is SGHDT and CDR2 YYEEEE. With 3 bases clipped from V and 3 bases from J, the junction kept 7 bases outside the gene matches. In nucleotides, the CDR3 is TGTGCCAGCAGCTGGGGACAGGGTGTTGACAATCAGCCCCAGCATTTT. This sequence encodes CASSWGQGVDNQPQHF. The variable domain in full, completed from reference TRBV5-6 and TRBJ1-5, reads DAGVTQSPTHLIKTRGQQVTLRCSPKSGHDTVSWYQQALGQGPQFIFQYYEEEERQRGNFPDRFSGHQFPNYSSELNVNALLLGDSALYLCASSWGQGVDNQPQHFGDGTRLSIL.